This record concerns one T cell receptor beta chain sequence. These data come from a study of blood T cell repertoires in COVID-19. Study details: Material from acute and convalescent COVID-19 was sourced from the United States, Italy and Spain.

The CDR3 contains 13 residues. Per germline, CDR1 SGHVS and CDR2 FNYEAQ. V was trimmed by 4 bases and J by 4 bases, leaving 11 bases between them. Assay: immunoSEQ multiplex PCR; the TCRdb copy retains only in-frame clones and omits some. The sample includes fewer than 150,000 clones, around nine tenths seen only once; the top ten take approximately 10%. Source material: peripheral blood. This chain connects TRBV7-6 to TRBJ2-7, with D possibly TRBD1 on 5 matching bases. The source of this sequence is a man aged 45 to 65 with active or convalescent COVID-19. CDR3: CASSSTTGYEQYF. The CDR3 DNA reads as TGTGCCAGCAGCTCGACCACAGGTTACGAGCAGTACTTC.